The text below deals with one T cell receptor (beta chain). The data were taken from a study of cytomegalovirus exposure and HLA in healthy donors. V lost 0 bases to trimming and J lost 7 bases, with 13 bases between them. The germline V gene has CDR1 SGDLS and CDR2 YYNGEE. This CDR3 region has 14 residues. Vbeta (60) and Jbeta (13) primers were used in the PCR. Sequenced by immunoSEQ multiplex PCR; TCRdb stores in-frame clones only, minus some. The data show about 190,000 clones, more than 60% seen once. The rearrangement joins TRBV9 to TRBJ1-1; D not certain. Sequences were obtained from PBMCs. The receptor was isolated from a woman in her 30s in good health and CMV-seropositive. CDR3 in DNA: TGTGCCAGCAGCGTAGGGGATGTGGGGAGTGAAGCTTTCTTT. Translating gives CASSVGDVGSEAFF. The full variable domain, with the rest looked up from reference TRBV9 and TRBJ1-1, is DSGVTQTPKHLITATGQRVTLRCSPRSGDLSVYWYQQSLDQGLQFLIQYYNGEERAKGNILERFSAQQFPDLHSELNLSSLELGDSALYFCASSVGDVGSEAFFGQGTRLTVV.